Presented here are 24 T cell receptor beta chains from one specimen sequenced in a study of blood T cell repertoires in COVID-19. Profiling relied on immunoSEQ multiplex PCR, and the TCRdb table lists in-frame clones only, not all of them. In the table there are about 210,000 clones, roughly nine tenths of which are singletons. The sequencing input was peripheral blood. The receptors shown here come from a man aged 35 to 55 with acute or convalescent COVID-19.

J is TRBJ2-2 and V is TRBV6-5; D possibly corresponds to TRBD2 (6 bases). V gave up 6 bases and J gave up 0 bases, with 11 bases separating them. This CDR3 region has 15 residues. Germline V gene lookup returns CDR1 MNHEY and CDR2 SVGAGI. CDR3 coding DNA: TGTGCCAGCAGGGTCGGGACTCCGAACACCGGGGAGCTGTTTTTT. It encodes CASRVGTPNTGELFF.

The rearrangement links TRBV6-5 to TRBJ2-7; the match to TRBD1 covers 9 bases. Germline assignment: CDR1 MNHEY and CDR2 SVGAGI. This CDR3 has 14 amino acids. V gave up 7 bases and J gave up 4 bases; unmatched junction bases: 8. In DNA form, the CDR3 reads TGTGCCAGCATTGGGACAGGGAGAAAGTACGAGCAGTACTTC. It codes for CASIGTGRKYEQYF.

This chain joins TRBV19 and TRBJ2-1; 9 nucleotides line up with TRBD2. The CDR3 runs 15 residues. Germline V lookup: CDR1 LNHDA, CDR2 SQIVND (reference sequence). After removal of 3 bases from V and 1 base from J, the junction contained 1 base not matched to a gene. The CDR3 DNA sequence: TGTGCCAGTAGTATCGCGGGAGGGTCCTACAATGAGCAGTTCTTC. Protein sequence: CASSIAGGSYNEQFF.

The chain links TRBV9 to TRBJ2-7; 15 bases fit TRBD2. Germline V lookup: CDR1 SGDLS, CDR2 YYNGEE. V lost 6 bases to trimming and J lost 0 bases; unmatched junction nucleotides: 13. CDR3 length: 19 residues. CDR3 amino acids: CASTFPRTSGGASSYEQYF. The CDR3 region has the DNA TGTGCCAGCACCTTTCCCAGGACTAGCGGGGGGGCCTCCTCCTACGAGCAGTACTTC.

The V and J genes are TRBV18 and TRBJ1-1, with 9 bases aligning to TRBD1. Looked up from germline, CDR1 is KGHSH and CDR2 is LQKENI. Unmatched junction bases numbered 5, after V lost 2 bases and J lost 1 base. There are 16 residues in the CDR3. This CDR3 is CASSPIQGQGNTEAFF. The CDR3, as DNA: TGTGCCAGCTCACCAATACAGGGACAGGGGAACACTGAAGCTTTCTTT.

The rearrangement uses TRBV5-1 and TRBJ2-1; 9 nucleotides agree with TRBD2. V lost 4 bases, J lost 3 bases, and 5 bases stayed unmatched. Germline V gene data show CDR1 as SGHRS and CDR2 as YFSETQ. The length of the CDR3 is 15 residues. The CDR3 region is CASSAGTSFYNEQFF. For the CDR3, the DNA is TGCGCCAGCAGCGCCGGGACTAGCTTCTACAATGAGCAGTTCTTC.

This chain joins TRBV19 and TRBJ1-2, with TRBD1 identical over 7 bases. This CDR3 spans 13 amino acids. Germline lookup yields CDR1 LNHDA and CDR2 SQIVND (reference sequence). With 6 bases clipped from V and 6 bases from J, the junction kept 7 bases outside the gene matches. Here the CDR3 reads CASSRDRADGYTF. The DNA for the CDR3 is TGTGCCAGTAGCCGCGACAGGGCAGATGGCTACACCTTC.

The chain employs TRBV7-9 and TRBJ2-3, with 7 bases aligning to TRBD1. Looked up from germline, CDR1 is SEHNR and CDR2 is FQNEAQ (reference sequence). The V gene end was trimmed by 6 bases and the J gene end by 1 base; junction bases not matched to a gene: 19. This CDR3 is 19 amino acids long. The CDR3 DNA reads TGTGCCAGCAGTCGAACCGACAGGGTCTTTACCCCGGGCACAGATACGCAGTATTTT. This encodes CASSRTDRVFTPGTDTQYF.

The genes are TRBV6-5 and TRBJ1-6; D is possibly TRBD1 (6 bases). CDR3 length: 14 amino acids. The V and J ends lost 6 bases and 9 bases respectively, with 15 bases between them. The germline V gene encodes CDR1 MNHEY and CDR2 SVGAGI. The CDR3 nucleotides are TGTGCCAGCAGGCTGGACCAGGGGCCTTCACCCCTCCACTTT. This gives the protein CASRLDQGPSPLHF.

This clone appeared a single time. The rearrangement links TRBV5-1 to TRBJ2-2, with 12 bases aligning to TRBD2. There are 15 residues in the CDR3. J lost 5 bases, V lost 2 bases, and 1 base had no gene match. Germline values: CDR1 SGHRS, CDR2 YFSETQ. The DNA for the CDR3 is TGCGCCAGCAGCTTCCTAGCGGGGGGGACCGGGGAGCTGTTTTTT. It yields the protein CASSFLAGGTGELFF.

The J gene is TRBJ2-7, the V gene TRBV19; TRBD1 agrees at 7 bases. CDR1 and CDR2 (germline): LNHDA, SQIVND (reference sequence). Unmatched junction bases numbered 5, after V lost 6 bases and J lost 0 bases. The CDR3 totals 14 residues. The CDR3 nucleotides read TGTGCCAGTAGCCCGACAGGGCACTCCTACGAGCAGTACTTC. Amino acid sequence: CASSPTGHSYEQYF.

V is TRBV6-2 or TRBV6-3 and J is TRBJ2-5, with D hard to call. This CDR3 is 14 amino acids long. Germline loops: CDR1 MNHEY, CDR2 SVGEGT. The V end was cut by 6 bases, the J end by 5 bases, with 16 bases between. For the CDR3, the DNA is TGTGCCAGCAGCCGCAGACACTTTCGGGAGACCCAGTACTTC. It translates to CASSRRHFRETQYF.

This sequence joins TRBV5-1 and TRBJ2-4; TRBD1 matches at 7 bases. V gave up 4 bases and J gave up 4 bases; unmatched junction bases: 5. Germline V lookup: CDR1 SGHRS, CDR2 YFSETQ. The CDR3 contains 14 residues. The CDR3 protein is CASSRDSSKNIQYF. As DNA, the CDR3 is TGCGCCAGCAGCCGGGACAGCTCTAAAAACATTCAGTACTTC.

V and J are TRBV6-5 and TRBJ1-3; D is perhaps TRBD1 (5 bases). The germline gives CDR1 MNHEY, CDR2 SVGAGI. The CDR3 runs to 14 residues. The V end lost 11 bases, the J end lost 0 bases, and 14 bases lay between the germline ends. The DNA for the CDR3 is TGTGCCGCTAAGACAGATTACTCTGGAAACACCATATATTTT. Its translation is CAAKTDYSGNTIYF.

The chain carries TRBV6-5 and TRBJ1-5; D is unresolved. Trimming cost V 4 bases and J 6 bases, with 13 bases left between them. This CDR3 region has 14 residues. Germline CDR1 reads MNHEY; CDR2 reads SVGAGI. CDR3 sequence: CASSFLIERQPQHF. As DNA, the CDR3 is TGTGCCAGCAGTTTTCTCATCGAGCGTCAGCCCCAGCATTTT.

This clone was observed a single time. The chain links TRBV19 to TRBJ1-5; 8 positions match TRBD1. CDR1 and CDR2 (germline): LNHDA, SQIVND (reference sequence). V shed 4 bases, J shed 2 bases, and the junction held 10 bases outside the gene matches. This CDR3 comprises 17 residues. DNA of the CDR3: TGTGCCAGTAGTAACCCCGGACAGGGAGAGGGCAATCAGCCCCAGCATTTT. Translating it yields CASSNPGQGEGNQPQHF.

The chain employs TRBV18 and TRBJ1-4; TRBD1 might be the D (5 bases). The CDR3 consists of 13 residues. In germline, CDR1 is KGHSH, CDR2 LQKENI. Trimming took 7 bases from V and 7 from J, leaving 13 bases between them. Here the CDR3 DNA reads TGTGCCAGCTTCAGGGCCGTAGGTGAAAAACTGTTTTTT. This encodes CASFRAVGEKLFF.

The rearrangement uses TRBV4-1 and TRBJ2-7, with 8 bases fitting TRBD2. This CDR3 spans 15 amino acids. Germline loops: CDR1 MGHRA, CDR2 YSYEKL. V was pared by 1 base and J by 3 bases, with 5 bases of the junction left unmatched. The CDR3 here is CASSQVRGALYEQYF. The CDR3 DNA reads as TGCGCCAGCAGCCAAGTGCGGGGGGCCCTCTACGAGCAGTACTTC.

The chain couples TRBV6-9 to TRBJ2-7; 12 nucleotides align to TRBD2. Unmatched junction bases numbered 9, after V lost 4 bases and J lost 5 bases. Germline V lookup: CDR1 MNHGY, CDR2 SVAAGI. This CDR3 is built from 16 residues. DNA for the CDR3: TGTGCCAGCAGTTCCCTCAGACTAGCGGGAGCCCACGAGCAGTACTTC. Its protein product is CASSSLRLAGAHEQYF.

The count of this clone is one. The J gene is TRBJ1-6, the V gene TRBV28; TRBD1 matches at 7 bases. The V gene's germline CDR1 is MDHEN and CDR2 SYDVKM. This CDR3 is built from 15 residues. J gave up 7 bases and V 6 bases, and 9 bases lay outside the gene matches. The CDR3 nucleotides read TGTGCCAGCAGCTTGGACAGGAGGGGCAATTCACCCCTCCACTTT. Translating it yields CASSLDRRGNSPLHF.

The genes are TRBV9 and TRBJ2-1, with 11 bases identical to TRBD2. Trimming took 0 bases from V and 2 from J; bases not matched to a gene: 7. CDR1 and CDR2 (germline): SGDLS, YYNGEE. This CDR3 contains 18 residues. The CDR3, as DNA: TGTGCCAGCAGCGTAGGTACTAGCGGGAGTCTGACCTACAATGAGCAGTTCTTC. This codes for CASSVGTSGSLTYNEQFF.

The chain couples TRBV7-2 to TRBJ1-5; D is perhaps TRBD1 (5 bases). The CDR3 loop spans 12 amino acids. The V gene's germline CDR1 is SGHTA and CDR2 FQGNSA. V was clipped by 3 bases and J by 5 bases, with 5 bases between them. CDR3 coding DNA: TGTGCCAGCAGCTTCAGGGATCAGCCCCAGCATTTT. Amino acids: CASSFRDQPQHF.

J is TRBJ1-6 and V is TRBV9, with 7 positions matching TRBD1. The CDR3 is 14 residues long. J lost 15 bases, V lost 3 bases, and 12 bases had no gene match. Germline assignment: CDR1 SGDLS and CDR2 YYNGEE. The CDR3 loop reads CASSDRQGSKLLHF. The CDR3 nucleotides are TGTGCCAGCAGCGACCGACAGGGATCAAAGCTCCTCCACTTT.

The chain recombines TRBV7-9 with TRBJ2-3; D may be TRBD1 or TRBD2 (6 bases each). Germline V gene data show CDR1 as SEHNR and CDR2 as FQNEAQ (reference sequence). Trimming stripped 5 bases from V and 0 bases from J, with 12 bases between. The CDR3 is 15 residues long. The CDR3 reads CASSLGGLSTDTQYF. CDR3 DNA sequence: TGTGCCAGCAGCCTAGGGGGGCTAAGCACAGATACGCAGTATTTT.